This note documents a single T cell receptor beta chain sequence. The sample is drawn from a study of beta chain features in type 1 diabetes. Study overall: Sorted cells examined across all samples numbered around 100 million.

CDR3 size: 22 residues. The germline gives CDR1 MNHEY, CDR2 SMNVEV (reference sequence). V lost 8 bases to trimming and J lost 0 bases; unmatched junction nucleotides: 27. Each donor gave one heparinised blood draw averaging around 120 mL. The entirety of the isolated RNA underwent reverse transcription, so expressed TCRB transcripts were sequenced. Profiling relied on immunoSEQ multiplex PCR, and the TCRdb table lists in-frame clones only, not all of them. There are fewer than 650,000 clones in the sample; around 15% occur only once, and about 0.093% lies in the top ten. The chain links TRBV27 to TRBJ1-4; 7 positions match TRBD1. The sequenced sample was naive CD4+ T cells from blood. The receptor's source is a man aged 18-30 years in good health. The CDR3 bases are TGTGCCAGCCGCAAGGCGTCCCTCGAGAGGGGGCTAAGATATGCAACTAATGAAAAACTGTTTTTT. Translated: CASRKASLERGLRYATNEKLFF.